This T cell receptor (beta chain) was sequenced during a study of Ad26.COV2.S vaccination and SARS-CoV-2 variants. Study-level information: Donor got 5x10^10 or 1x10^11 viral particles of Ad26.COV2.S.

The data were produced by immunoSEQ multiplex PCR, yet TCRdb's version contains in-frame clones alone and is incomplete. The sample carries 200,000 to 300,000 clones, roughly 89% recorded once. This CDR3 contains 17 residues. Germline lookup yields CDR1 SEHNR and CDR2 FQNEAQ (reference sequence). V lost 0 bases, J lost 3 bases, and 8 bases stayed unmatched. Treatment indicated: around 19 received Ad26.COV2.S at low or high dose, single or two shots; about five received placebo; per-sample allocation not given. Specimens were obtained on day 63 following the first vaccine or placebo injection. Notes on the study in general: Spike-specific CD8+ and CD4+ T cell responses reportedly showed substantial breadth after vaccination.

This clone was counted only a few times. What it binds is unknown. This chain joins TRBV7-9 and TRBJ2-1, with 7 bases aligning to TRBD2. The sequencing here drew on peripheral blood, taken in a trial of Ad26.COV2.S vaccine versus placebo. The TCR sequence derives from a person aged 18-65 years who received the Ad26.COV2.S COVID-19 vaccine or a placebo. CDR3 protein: CASSLAGLRGDYNEQFF. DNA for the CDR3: TGTGCCAGCAGCTTAGCGGGTCTCCGGGGGGACTACAATGAGCAGTTCTTC. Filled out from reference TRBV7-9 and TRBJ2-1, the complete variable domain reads DTGVSQNPRHKITKRGQNVTFRCDPISEHNRLYWYRQTLGQGPEFLTYFQNEAQLEKSRLLSDRFSAERPKGSFSTLEIQRTEQGDSAMYLCASSLAGLRGDYNEQFFGPGTRLTVL.